These 22 T cell receptor beta chains share one sample of origin, sequenced in a study of blood T cells in healthy people across ages. A second PCR, run for roughly 7 to 12 cycles, used a sample-barcoded 5' primer plus a J-beta primer mix. TCRdb ran MiXCR on the 5' RACE reads and lists one entry per CDR3 protein. Of 780,000 or so distinct CDR3 sequences in the sample, around a quarter were seen once. The data also belong to a second study, concerning T cells of mothers and their children.

The specimen was blood. The receptors shown here come from a boy between 10 and 17 years old in good health.

This clonotype was seen more than once but under ten times. The V gene is TRBV13, the J gene TRBJ1-1; D ambiguous. Germline CDR1 and CDR2: PRHDT and FYEKMQ (reference sequence). The V and J ends lost 2 bases and 8 bases respectively, with 12 bases between them. CDR3 length equals 13 residues. CDR3 in DNA: TGTGCCAGCAGCTTAATCCCGGACCGGGAAGCTTTCTTT. Translated: CASSLIPDREAFF.

The chain combines TRBV12-3 or TRBV12-4 with TRBJ1-5; 10 bases are shared with TRBD1. The CDR3 has 15 residues. The V and J ends lost 5 bases and 5 bases, in that order; junction bases with no gene match: 6. The CDR3 DNA is TGTGCCAGCAGTCCCCGGGACAGGGGCGATCAGCCCCAGCATTTT. Translation gives CASSPRDRGDQPQHF.

This clonotype was observed a few times. This chain links TRBV6-1 with TRBJ2-1, with 8 bases identical to TRBD2. V was pared by 2 bases and J by 0 bases, with 0 bases of the junction left unmatched. This CDR3 has 15 residues. In germline, CDR1 is MNHNS, CDR2 SASEGT. The CDR3 nucleotides are TGTGCCAGCAGTGAACTAGCGGGCTCCTACAATGAGCAGTTCTTC. It yields the protein CASSELAGSYNEQFF.

This clonotype came up a few times. The V and J genes are TRBV4-3 and TRBJ1-5; TRBD1 agrees at 8 bases. Germline values: CDR1 LGHNA, CDR2 YSLEER. V dropped 0 bases and J dropped 4; count of bases not matched to a gene: 14. The CDR3 has 19 residues. The CDR3, as DNA: TGCGCCAGCAGCCAAGAGTGGGTTGGGAGACAGGGGACAAATCAGCCCCAGCATTTT. This translates into CASSQEWVGRQGTNQPQHF.

The rearrangement uses TRBV4-3 and TRBJ2-7; 7 nucleotides align to TRBD1. Germline V lookup: CDR1 LGHNA, CDR2 YSLEER. V lost 4 bases, J lost 3 bases, and 6 bases stayed unmatched. The length of the CDR3 is 14 residues. Here the CDR3 DNA reads TGCGCCAGCAGCCCTAGGCCAGGGGGCTACGAGCAGTACTTC. Its protein is CASSPRPGGYEQYF.

This clonotype was counted only a few times. V and J are TRBV12-3 or TRBV12-4 and TRBJ1-5; D perhaps matches TRBD1 (6 bases). The CDR3 extends over 12 amino acids. Trimming stripped 4 bases from V and 6 bases from J, with 7 bases between. As DNA, the CDR3 is TGTGCCAGCAGTTCAGGGGCTCAGCCCCAGCATTTT. This codes for CASSSGAQPQHF.

This clonotype has just a few counts. The rearrangement uses TRBV3-1 and TRBJ2-6; 7 positions match TRBD2. This CDR3 has 14 amino acids. From germline, CDR1 is LGHDT and CDR2 YNNKEL (reference sequence). Unmatched junction bases numbered 3, after V lost 8 bases and J lost 2 bases. The CDR3 here is CASAGVAGANVLTF. CDR3 coding DNA: TGTGCCAGCGCGGGAGTCGCTGGGGCCAACGTCCTGACTTTC. Together with reference TRBV3-1 and TRBJ2-6, the CDR3 gives the full variable domain: DTAVSQTPKYLVTQMGNDKSIKCEQNLGHDTMYWYKQDSKKFLKIMFSYNNKELIINETVPNRFSPKSPDKAHLNLHINSLELGDSAVYFCASAGVAGANVLTFGAGSRLTVL.

This clonotype was picked up a small number of times. As DNA, the CDR3 is TGCGCCAGCAGCCCTGACGCAGCCGATGAAGCTTTCTTT. Protein: CASSPDAADEAFF. The chain uses TRBV5-1 and TRBJ1-1; no reliable D call. The CDR3 length is 13 residues. Germline CDR1 is SGHRS and CDR2 is YFSETQ. V shed 4 bases and J shed 7 bases, with 14 bases lying between them.

The sample holds a few counts of this clonotype. The chain is built from TRBV5-1 and TRBJ1-6, with D perhaps TRBD1 (6 bases). Germline V gene sequence: CDR1 SGHRS, CDR2 YFSETQ. CDR3 size: 13 residues. The germline V and J ends were trimmed by 8 bases and 8 bases, with 14 bases remaining between them. CDR3 nucleotide sequence: TGCGCCAGTAGCACACACAGGGATTCACCCCTCCACTTT. This gives the protein CASSTHRDSPLHF.

This clonotype has only a few counts. This rearrangement joins TRBV29-1 to TRBJ2-7, with D possibly matching TRBD1 (5 bases). This CDR3 is 14 amino acids long. V gave up 7 bases and J gave up 2 bases, with 18 bases separating them. Germline V CDR1 and CDR2: SQVTM, ANQGSEA. The CDR3: CSAEGAGTTYEQYF. Written as DNA, the CDR3 is TGCAGCGCCGAAGGGGCCGGAACGACCTACGAGCAGTACTTC.

This clonotype was detected only a few times. The chain employs TRBV27 and TRBJ1-2, with TRBD1 matching over 7 bases. Losses at the gene ends were 3 bases for V and 5 bases for J; bases not matched to a gene: 9. This CDR3 has 15 residues. Germline CDR1 reads MNHEY; CDR2 reads SMNVEV (reference sequence). In DNA, the CDR3 is TGTGCCAGCAGTTTTCAACAGGGGAATGTGTATGGCTACACCTTC. This translates into CASSFQQGNVYGYTF.

V gene TRBV11-3 combines with J gene TRBJ2-2; 11 nucleotides line up with TRBD1. V dropped 5 bases and J dropped 8; count of bases not matched to a gene: 10. Looked up from germline, CDR1 is SGHNT and CDR2 is YENEEA. The CDR3 is made up of 16 amino acids. CDR3 DNA sequence: TGTGCCAGCAGCCGCCCGGGACAGGGGGATCGTGGGGAGCTGTTTTTT. Amino acids: CASSRPGQGDRGELFF.

The genes are TRBV7-9 and TRBJ2-5, with 11 bases fitting TRBD2. Germline lookup yields CDR1 SEHNR and CDR2 FQNEAQ (reference sequence). With V trimmed by 2 bases and J by 6 bases, 5 bases remained unmatched. The CDR3 loop spans 15 amino acids. CDR3 sequence (DNA): TGTGCCAGCAGCTTATCACTAGCGGGAGTACAGACCCAGTACTTC. This translates into CASSLSLAGVQTQYF.

This sequence joins TRBV12-3 or TRBV12-4 and TRBJ2-7, with a weak D call TRBD2 (6 bases). This CDR3 contains 14 residues. V was clipped by 5 bases and J by 0 bases, with 11 bases between them. CDR3 in DNA: TGTGCCAGCAGTGTGGGGGGAATCTCCTACGAGCAGTACTTC. Protein sequence: CASSVGGISYEQYF.

This clonotype showed up many times. The gene calls are TRBV7-2 and TRBJ1-4; D is unresolved. The CDR3 totals 15 residues. The V end lost 5 bases, the J end lost 0 bases, and 10 bases lay between the germline ends. CDR1 and CDR2 (germline): SGHTA, FQGNSA. The CDR3: CASSQLSATNEKLFF. DNA for the CDR3: TGTGCCAGCAGCCAGTTGTCGGCAACTAATGAAAAACTGTTTTTT. The whole variable domain, filled in from reference TRBV7-2 and TRBJ1-4, reads GAGVSQSPSNKVTEKGKDVELRCDPISGHTALYWYRQSLGQGLEFLIYFQGNSAPDKSGLPSDRFSAERTGGSVSTLTIQRTQQEDSAVYLCASSQLSATNEKLFFGSGTQLSVL.

V usage is TRBV20-1 and J usage is TRBJ2-5; 7 bases are shared with TRBD1. The germline CDR1 and CDR2 sequences are DFQATT and SNEGSKA (reference sequence). This CDR3 is built from 14 residues. J was trimmed by 4 bases and V by 3 bases; bases with no gene match: 8. As DNA, the CDR3 is TGCAGTGCTAGGGGACAGAGTGGGTCAGAGACCCAGTACTTC. Translating gives CSARGQSGSETQYF.

Only a few counts were recorded for this clonotype. The chain uses TRBV6-6 and TRBJ2-7, with D perhaps being TRBD1 or TRBD2 (7 bases each). Germline assignment: CDR1 MNHNY and CDR2 SVGAGI (reference sequence). V was cut by 5 bases and J by 4 bases, with 12 bases left in between. The CDR3 extends over 13 amino acids. CDR3 nucleotides: TGTGCCAGCAGTCAGGGGGGGTTTTACGAGCAGTACTTC. Encoded protein: CASSQGGFYEQYF.

This clonotype showed up just a few times. The V gene is TRBV29-1, the J gene TRBJ1-2; D unresolved. CDR3 length: 13 residues. Per germline, CDR1 SQVTM and CDR2 ANQGSEA. The V and J ends lost 6 bases and 1 base respectively, with 12 bases between them. The CDR3 region has the DNA TGCAGCGTCGCTCCCAGAATTAACTATGGCTACACCTTC. Translation gives CSVAPRINYGYTF.

This clonotype has only a few counts. The rearrangement joins TRBV20-1 to TRBJ2-7; 7 positions agree with TRBD1. V was pared by 6 bases and J by 2 bases, with 13 bases of the junction left unmatched. The CDR3 has 15 residues. Germline V gene lookup returns CDR1 DFQATT and CDR2 SNEGSKA (reference sequence). CDR3 nucleotides: TGCAGTGCGAGGGGACAGAAACATATGACCTACGAGCAGTACTTC. Translation: CSARGQKHMTYEQYF.

CDR3 amino acids: CASSFLVGVLAGELFF. The CDR3 nucleotides are TGTGCCAGCAGTTTTCTGGTGGGGGTTCTGGCCGGGGAGCTGTTTTTT. V usage is TRBV27 and J usage is TRBJ2-2, with D possibly called TRBD1 or TRBD2 (5 bases each). The CDR3 covers 16 residues. Per germline, CDR1 MNHEY and CDR2 SMNVEV (reference sequence). V was clipped by 3 bases and J by 6 bases, with 17 bases between them.

This rearrangement joins TRBV7-2 to TRBJ2-7, with D uncertain. Germline-derived CDR1 and CDR2 are SGHTA and FQGNSA. Trimming stripped 1 base from V and 4 bases from J, with 14 bases between. This CDR3 has 15 residues. Here the CDR3 DNA reads TGTGCCAGCAGCTTAGGGCGAGACATACAATACGAGCAGTACTTC. Encoded protein: CASSLGRDIQYEQYF.

V gene TRBV12-3 or TRBV12-4 combines with J gene TRBJ2-7; D gene ambiguous. The V end lost 3 bases, the J end lost 3 bases, and 21 bases lay between the germline ends. The CDR3 runs to 17 residues. CDR3 sequence: CASSFLTNPSRDYEQYF. CDR3 nucleotides: TGTGCCAGCAGTTTTCTAACTAATCCCTCTAGGGACTACGAGCAGTACTTC.